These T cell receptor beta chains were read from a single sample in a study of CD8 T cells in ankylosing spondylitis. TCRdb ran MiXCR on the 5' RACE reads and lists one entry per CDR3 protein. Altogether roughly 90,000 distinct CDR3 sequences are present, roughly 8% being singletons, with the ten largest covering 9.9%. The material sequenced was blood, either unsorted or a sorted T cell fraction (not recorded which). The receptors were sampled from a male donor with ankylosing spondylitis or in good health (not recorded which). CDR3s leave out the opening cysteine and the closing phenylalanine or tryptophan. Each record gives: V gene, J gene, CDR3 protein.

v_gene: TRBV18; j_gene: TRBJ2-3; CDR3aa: ASALGQTRTDTQY
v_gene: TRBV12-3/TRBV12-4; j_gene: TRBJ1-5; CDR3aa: ASSLELGNQPQH
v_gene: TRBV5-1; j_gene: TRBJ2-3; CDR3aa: ASSFLSTVLDTQY
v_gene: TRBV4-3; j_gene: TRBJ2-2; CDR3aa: ASSQAGAGELF
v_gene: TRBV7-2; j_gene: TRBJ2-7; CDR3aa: ASSSPSGVVRDEQY
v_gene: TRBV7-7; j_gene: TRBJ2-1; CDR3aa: ASSFTADGNNEQF
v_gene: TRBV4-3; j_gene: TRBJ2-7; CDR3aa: ASSQEQASYEQY
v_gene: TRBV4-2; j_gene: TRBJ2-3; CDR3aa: ASSQEKFQRDTQY
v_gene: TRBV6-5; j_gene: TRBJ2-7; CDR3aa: ASSHMGLAGGEQY
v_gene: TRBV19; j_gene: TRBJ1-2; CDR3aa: ASSWNYGYT
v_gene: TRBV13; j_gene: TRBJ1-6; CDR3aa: ASSSGGGDNSPLH
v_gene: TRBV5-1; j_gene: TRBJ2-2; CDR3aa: ASSPRQGATGELF
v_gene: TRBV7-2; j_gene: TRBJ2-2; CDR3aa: ASSPRNPQNTGELF
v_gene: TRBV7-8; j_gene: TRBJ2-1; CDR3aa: ASSLAVAGGSYNEQF
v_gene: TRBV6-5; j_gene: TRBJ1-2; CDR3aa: ASSYGQGAKGYT
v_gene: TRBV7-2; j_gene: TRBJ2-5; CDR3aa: ASSWVGTQEPQY
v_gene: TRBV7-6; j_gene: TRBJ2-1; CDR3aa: ASSIGLHNEQF
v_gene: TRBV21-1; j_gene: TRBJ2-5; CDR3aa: ASSLPKEGRGYQETQY
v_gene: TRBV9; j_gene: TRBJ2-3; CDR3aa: ASSARTSATDTQY
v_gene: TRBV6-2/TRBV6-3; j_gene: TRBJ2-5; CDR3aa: ASSSHSEETQY
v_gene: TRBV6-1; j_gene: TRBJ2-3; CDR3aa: ASSPSSGASGGPDTQY
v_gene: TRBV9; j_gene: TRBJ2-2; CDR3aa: ASSPGVGRETGELF
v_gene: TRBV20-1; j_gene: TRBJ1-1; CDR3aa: SAPGSGITEAF
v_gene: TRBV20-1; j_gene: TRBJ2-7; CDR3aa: SARGGGVREAPSTEQY
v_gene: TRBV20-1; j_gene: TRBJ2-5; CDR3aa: SAPGTASTALQETQY
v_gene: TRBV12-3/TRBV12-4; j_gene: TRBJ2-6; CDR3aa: ASSLRQGTPNVLT
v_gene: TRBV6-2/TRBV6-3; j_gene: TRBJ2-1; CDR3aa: ASSYSQSQTGGRYEQF
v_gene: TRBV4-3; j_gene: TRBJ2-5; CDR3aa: ASSQERRPSETQY
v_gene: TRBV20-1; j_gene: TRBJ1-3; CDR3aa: SARDPAGNTIY
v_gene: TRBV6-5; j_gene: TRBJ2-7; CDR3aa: ASRDSRYEQY
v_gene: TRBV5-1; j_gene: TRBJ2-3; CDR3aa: ASSAVLAASTDTQY
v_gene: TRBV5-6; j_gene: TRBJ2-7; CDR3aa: ASSGPGTGSYEQY